This note documents a single T cell receptor (beta chain) sequence. Sequencing templates came from extracted RNA that was reverse transcribed into cDNA. Assay: immunoSEQ multiplex PCR; the TCRdb copy retains only in-frame clones and omits some. The table has under 250,000 clones, about 58% seen once. The data originate from a study of CD8+ T cells in alopecia areata. The V segment lost 0 bases and the J segment 7 bases; nucleotides outside the gene matches: 9. This CDR3 contains 15 residues. In germline, CDR1 is SGHRS, CDR2 YFSETQ. Treatment noted: oral pan-JAK inhibitor, 5-10 mg twice daily. The investigators collected lesional scalp punch biopsies and peripheral blood from alopecia areata patients.

The TCR sequence derives from a human donor with alopecia areata. The chain links TRBV5-1 to TRBJ2-7; TRBD1 agrees at 8 bases. Sequenced here: CD4+ T cells sorted from blood, sampled at week 4, from a patient treated with tofacitinib. The CDR3 sequence: CASSLESGGGGEQYF. In DNA form, the CDR3 reads TGCGCCAGCAGCTTGGAATCAGGGGGCGGCGGGGAGCAGTACTTC.